Listed below are T cell receptor beta chains from one sample, sequenced in a study of identical twins. TCRdb used MiXCR to reprocess the 5' RACE reads, holding one entry per CDR3 protein. The top ten hold over 2% of the sample, which has about 280,000 distinct CDR3 sequences, approximately 8% seen once. The sample also formed part of further work on yellow fever vaccine responses in identical twins.

Sequencing used memory (CD45RO+) T cells sorted from blood. The source of these receptors is a young woman in good health. CDR3s include the opening cysteine and the closing phenylalanine or tryptophan. The D gene is left open where the match is weak. Expanded clones are given a class, and other clones once, few, many or no size at all.

J | D | size | V | DNA | CDR3
TRBJ2-1 | NA | many | TRBV28 | TGTGCCAGCAGCCTTAACGGCGAGGACCCACAGTTCTTC | CASSLNGEDPQFF
TRBJ2-3 | NA | NA | TRBV7-9 | TGTGCCAGCAGCCCGCTAGCGACTAGCACAGATACGCAGTATTTT | CASSPLATSTDTQYF
TRBJ2-3 | TRBD2 | NA | TRBV3-1 | TGTGCCAGCAGCCAAACCGGGACTAGCGGGGGGCGCACAGATACGCAGTATTTT | CASSQTGTSGGRTDTQYF
TRBJ2-2 | NA | NA | TRBV20-1 | TGCAGTGCTAGAGAGGTGGGGAACGCCGGGGAGCTGTTTTTT | CSAREVGNAGELFF
TRBJ1-6 | TRBD1 | many | TRBV29-1 | TGCAGCGTCCGGACAGGGCTCCATTCACCCCTCCACTTT | CSVRTGLHSPLHF
TRBJ2-2 | NA | few | TRBV19 | TGTGCCAGTAGCCTGACAGAGACCGGGGAGCTGTTTTTT | CASSLTETGELFF
TRBJ1-6 | NA | many | TRBV5-1 | TGCGCCAGCAGCTTGATCGGAGGACCTTTGGGTTCACCCCTCCACTTT | CASSLIGGPLGSPLHF
TRBJ2-6 | TRBD1 | few | TRBV5-1 | TGCGCCAGCAGCTCGGGACAGGCCCTATCCGGGGCCAACGTCCTGACTTTC | CASSSGQALSGANVLTF
TRBJ2-1 | TRBD2 | NA | TRBV3-1 | TGTGCCAGCAGCCCGCGGACTAGTGGGATCTACAATGAGCAGTTCTTC | CASSPRTSGIYNEQFF
TRBJ2-1 | TRBD2 | NA | TRBV28 | TGTGCCAGCAGTTTCATATGGGTCCAGCGGGGGGGCCAAGGGCTCTACAATGAGCAGTTCTTC | CASSFIWVQRGGQGLYNEQFF
TRBJ2-5 | TRBD1 | NA | TRBV20-1 | TGCAGTGCTAGAGATTGGGGACAGTACCAAGAGACCCAGTACTTC | CSARDWGQYQETQYF
TRBJ2-5 | NA | many | TRBV5-6 | TGTGCCAGCAGCTACAAAATTGGAGTGGAGACCCAGTACTTC | CASSYKIGVETQYF
TRBJ2-7 | NA | NA | TRBV7-2 | TGTGCCAGCAGCTTAGGTTTCTGGGAATACGAGCAGTACTTC | CASSLGFWEYEQYF
TRBJ2-1 | NA | many | TRBV11-3 | TGTGCCAGCAGCTTAGGGCAGGGAACCTACAATGAGCAGTTCTTC | CASSLGQGTYNEQFF
TRBJ1-5 | NA | NA | TRBV6-1 | TGTGCCAGCAGTCCAACAGGGTTCCATCAGCCCCAGCATTTT | CASSPTGFHQPQHF
TRBJ2-5 | NA | many | TRBV4-1 | TGCGCCAGCAGCCAGGGTAACGAAGAGACCCAGTACTTC | CASSQGNEETQYF
TRBJ2-1 | NA | NA | TRBV19 | TGTGCCAGTAGTACCCACAGGGCCCCCTACAATGAGCAGTTCTTC | CASSTHRAPYNEQFF
TRBJ1-2 | NA | many | TRBV3-1 | TGTGCCAGCAGCCAAGGGGAACTTAACTATGGCTACACCTTC | CASSQGELNYGYTF
TRBJ1-1 | NA | many | TRBV9 | TGTGCCAGCAGCCCCTTGGGAGGAGCGAACACTGAAGCTTTCTTT | CASSPLGGANTEAFF
TRBJ2-3 | TRBD2 | NA | TRBV6-1 | TGTGCCAGCAGCTGGACTAGCGGGAAAGCAGATACGCAGTATTTT | CASSWTSGKADTQYF
TRBJ2-5 | NA | NA | TRBV10-2 | TGCGCCAGCATCTCGAAAGAGACCCAGTACTTC | CASISKETQYF
TRBJ2-1 | TRBD2 | NA | TRBV6-1 | TGTGCCAGCAGCCGACTAGCGGAGCTCCTCAATGAGCAGTTCTTC | CASSRLAELLNEQFF
TRBJ1-2 | NA | many | TRBV12-3/TRBV12-4 | TGTGCCAGCACCGGACCAAATTACTATGGCTACACCTTC | CASTGPNYYGYTF
TRBJ2-1 | NA | many | TRBV11-2 | TGTGCCAGCAGCTTAGCTCCCCTAGACTACAATGAGCAGTTCTTC | CASSLAPLDYNEQFF
TRBJ1-1 | TRBD1 | few | TRBV27 | TGTGCCAGCAGTTCACGGACAGGAGGGAGGAACACTGAAGCTTTCTTT | CASSSRTGGRNTEAFF
TRBJ2-5 | NA | many | TRBV11-2 | TGTGCCAGCAGCTCCCCACAGGGGACCCAGTACTTC | CASSSPQGTQYF
TRBJ2-1 | TRBD2 | many | TRBV4-1 | TGCGCCAGCAGCCAGATTACCGGGACTAGCGGCTACAATGAGCAGTTCTTC | CASSQITGTSGYNEQFF
TRBJ1-1 | NA | NA | TRBV25-1 | TGTGCCAGCAGTGGGACATTGAATGAAGCTTTCTTT | CASSGTLNEAFF
TRBJ2-3 | TRBD2 | few | TRBV20-1 | TGCAGTGCTCCCACTAGCGGAACTGCAGATACGCAGTATTTT | CSAPTSGTADTQYF
TRBJ2-4 | NA | few | TRBV27 | TGTGCCAGCAGTCCTCAGGCTCGGGCGGGACTAGCCAAAAACATTCAGTACTTC | CASSPQARAGLAKNIQYF
TRBJ2-2 | NA | many | TRBV12-3/TRBV12-4 | TGTGCCAGCAGGCCTTGGGAGGGGGAGCTGTTTTTT | CASRPWEGELFF
TRBJ1-2 | NA | NA | TRBV12-3/TRBV12-4 | TGTGCCAGCAGTTTATTGGGGCCCAGAGGAAGCTACACCTTC | CASSLLGPRGSYTF
TRBJ1-5 | NA | many | TRBV20-1 | TGCAGTGCTAGAGATTCGGAGGTTCAGCCCCAGCATTTT | CSARDSEVQPQHF
TRBJ1-2 | NA | many | TRBV12-3/TRBV12-4 | TGTGCCAGCAGTTCCCAGGGGTCATATGGCTACACCTTC | CASSSQGSYGYTF
TRBJ2-7 | TRBD1 | many | TRBV7-8 | TGTGCCAGCAGCACCGGACAGGGGCGACCCTACGAGCAGTACTTC | CASSTGQGRPYEQYF
TRBJ1-4 | NA | few | TRBV19 | TGTGCCAGTAGATCGGACTCTAATGAAAAACTGTTTTTT | CASRSDSNEKLFF
TRBJ2-1 | TRBD2 | many | TRBV18 | TGTGCCAGCTCCCACGGACTAGCGGATTGGGGGGTTTACAATGAGCAGTTCTTC | CASSHGLADWGVYNEQFF
TRBJ1-6 | TRBD1 | NA | TRBV10-3 | TGTGCCATCAATCCGGGACAGGGTAATTCACCCCTCCACTTT | CAINPGQGNSPLHF
TRBJ2-2 | NA | NA | TRBV20-1 | TGCAGTGCTATCCTCGCGAACACCGGGGAGCTGTTTTTT | CSAILANTGELFF
TRBJ2-7 | NA | many | TRBV7-6 | TGTGCCAGCAGCCCCGTCCGGGGAAAGTCCTACGAGCAGTACTTC | CASSPVRGKSYEQYF
TRBJ2-7 | TRBD2 | NA | TRBV28 | TGTGCCAGCAGGCTGACTAGCGGGAACGAGCAGTACTTC | CASRLTSGNEQYF
TRBJ2-7 | TRBD1 | many | TRBV4-2 | TGTGCCAGCAGCCAAGAAGGGGACAGCTCCTACGAGCAGTACTTC | CASSQEGDSSYEQYF
TRBJ2-1 | TRBD2 | few | TRBV2 | TGTGCCAGCAGTGAAGGAAGGGGAGGGAGCTCCTACAATGAGCAGTTCTTC | CASSEGRGGSSYNEQFF
TRBJ2-5 | NA | many | TRBV10-3 | TGTGCCATCAGTGAGTCGTCGAGTCGCGAGACCCAGTACTTC | CAISESSSRETQYF